This T cell receptor (beta chain) derives from a study of beta chain features in type 1 diabetes. The ends were cut back, 4 bases at V and 5 bases at J, with 9 bases in the middle. CDR3 size: 14 residues. Germline V gene data show CDR1 as SGHDN and CDR2 as FVKESK. Investigators reverse transcribed all isolated RNA, so they sequenced expressed TCRB transcripts. The assay was immunoSEQ multiplex PCR, and TCRdb's table has in-frame clones only and misses some. The data show hundreds of thousands of clones, more than 11% seen once. The clonotype comes from a man aged 30 to 45 in good health. The specimen sequenced was naive CD4+ T cells from blood. The chain has TRBV14 and TRBJ1-6, with a weak D call TRBD1 (5 bases). Here the CDR3 DNA reads TGTGCCAGCAGCCTCCGACAGAATAATTCACCCCTCCACTTT. It specifies CASSLRQNNSPLHF.